One sample yielded the 14 T cell receptor beta chains listed below, sequenced in a study of CXCR3-negative and CXCR3-positive naive CD8 T cells. The study, taken as a whole, reports: A higher hydrophobicity marked the TRB CDR3s of CXCR3-positive naive cells versus CXCR3-negative naive cells.

The authors made the TRB cDNA libraries by 5' RACE using UMI labels. TCRdb re-called the 5' RACE reads; one entry per CDR3 protein, DNA not given. In total, the table holds around 120,000 distinct CDR3 sequences. The antigens of these receptors remain unknown. Sequenced: naive CXCR3+ CD8+ T cells from blood. As to subset: CD45RO-CCR7+CD27+CD95- naive CD8+ T cells expressing CXCR3 (TNR3+). These receptors originate from a human donor in good health. Some clones in this sample may be carry-over from other donors' samples.

The chain links TRBV29-1 to TRBJ2-7; TCRdb indicates TRBD2, and absent DNA this call remains unverified. The CDR3 covers 13 residues. CDR1 and CDR2 (germline): SQVTM, ANQGSEA. This CDR3 is CSVAIAGAYEQYF.

The chain links TRBV29-1 to TRBJ1-3; lacking DNA, the TRBD1 call made by TCRdb goes unchecked. Germline V lookup: CDR1 SQVTM, CDR2 ANQGSEA. This CDR3 comprises 17 residues. CDR3 protein: CSAEGENRGSSGNTIYF.

J is TRBJ1-1 and V is TRBV11-3. Germline values: CDR1 SGHNT, CDR2 YENEEA. CDR3 length equals 13 residues. The CDR3 sequence is CASSWSTNTEAFF.

The rearrangement links TRBV6-6 to TRBJ1-3; TCRdb indicates TRBD1, and absent DNA this call remains unverified. Looked up from germline, CDR1 is MNHNY and CDR2 is SVGAGI (reference sequence). CDR3 size: 16 residues. The CDR3 region is CASSDLDTLSGNTIYF.

The CDR3 sequence is CASSYHSGPGINEQFF. The V and J genes are TRBV11-2 and TRBJ2-1; TCRdb designates TRBD1, a call that cannot be tested without DNA. This CDR3 has 16 amino acids. From germline, CDR1 is SGHAT and CDR2 FQNNGV. Supplemented by reference TRBV11-2 and TRBJ2-1, the full variable domain reads EAGVAQSPRYKIIEKRQSVAFWCNPISGHATLYWYQQILGQGPKLLIQFQNNGVVDDSQLPKDRFSAERLKGVDSTLKIQPAKLEDSAVYLCASSYHSGPGINEQFFGPGTRLTVL.

CDR3 region: CSVGTGGVNQPQHF. The chain is built from TRBV29-1 and TRBJ1-5; TCRdb lists TRBD1, though no DNA is available to test this call. The CDR3 extends over 14 amino acids. CDR1 SQVTM and CDR2 ANQGSEA come from the germline V gene.

This chain uses TRBV29-1 with TRBJ2-6; TCRdb designates TRBD1, a call that cannot be tested without DNA. This CDR3 contains 16 residues. Looked up from germline, CDR1 is SQVTM and CDR2 is ANQGSEA. The CDR3 reads CSVERGTGAGANVLTF.

CDR3 region: CASRSGTGTSYEQYF. The chain has TRBV7-9 and TRBJ2-7; there is no DNA to check the TCRdb D call of TRBD1. The CDR3 is 15 residues long. In germline, CDR1 is SEHNR, CDR2 FQNEAQ (reference sequence).

The V call is TRBV6-2 or TRBV6-3, the J call TRBJ1-2. Germline V lookup: CDR1 MNHEY, CDR2 SVGEGT. This CDR3 has 14 amino acids. This chain's CDR3 is CASSPSDRAGSYTF.

The genes are TRBV6-5 and TRBJ1-2. CDR1 and CDR2 (germline): MNHEY, SVGAGI. The CDR3 runs 13 residues. CDR3 protein: CASGTSGGDGYTF.

The rearrangement uses TRBV7-9 and TRBJ2-7; checking the TCRdb D call of TRBD1 is not possible without DNA. CDR3 size: 13 residues. CDR1 and CDR2 (germline): SEHNR, FQNEAQ (reference sequence). CDR3 loop: CATLSGGLDEQYF.

The rearrangement links TRBV10-3 to TRBJ1-5; no DNA is available, so the TRBD1 call from TCRdb remains unchecked. This CDR3 is 13 amino acids long. Germline V gives CDR1 ENHRY, CDR2 SYGVKD. The CDR3 protein is CAITDGGSQPQHF.

The chain carries TRBV5-6 and TRBJ2-7; TCRdb's D call of TRBD1 is untestable without DNA. The length of the CDR3 is 13 residues. CDR1 is SGHDT and CDR2 is YYEEEE in the germline V gene. CDR3 loop: CASSSGDHYEQYF.

The chain is built from TRBV5-6 and TRBJ1-1. CDR1 SGHDT and CDR2 YYEEEE come from the germline V gene. The CDR3 is made up of 13 amino acids. The chain's CDR3 is CASSSWGGTEAFF.